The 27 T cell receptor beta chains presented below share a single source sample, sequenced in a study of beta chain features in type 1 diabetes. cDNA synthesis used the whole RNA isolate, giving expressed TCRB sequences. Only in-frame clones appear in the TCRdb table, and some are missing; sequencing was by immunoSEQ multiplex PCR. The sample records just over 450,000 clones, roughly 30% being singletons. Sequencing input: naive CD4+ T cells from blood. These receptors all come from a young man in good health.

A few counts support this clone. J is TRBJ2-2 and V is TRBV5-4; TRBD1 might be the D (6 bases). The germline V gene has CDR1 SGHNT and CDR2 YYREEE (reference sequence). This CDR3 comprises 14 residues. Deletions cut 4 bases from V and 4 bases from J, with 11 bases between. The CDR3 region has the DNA TGTGCCAGCAGCGTTACCAGGGGCACCGGGGAGCTGTTTTTT. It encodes CASSVTRGTGELFF.

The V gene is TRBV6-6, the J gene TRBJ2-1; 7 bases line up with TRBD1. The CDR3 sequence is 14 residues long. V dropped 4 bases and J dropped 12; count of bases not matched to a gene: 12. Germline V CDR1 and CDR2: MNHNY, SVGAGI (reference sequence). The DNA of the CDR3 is TGTGCCAGCAGTTCCCTCGGACAGGTCTTTGGGCAGTTCTTC. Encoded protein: CASSSLGQVFGQFF.

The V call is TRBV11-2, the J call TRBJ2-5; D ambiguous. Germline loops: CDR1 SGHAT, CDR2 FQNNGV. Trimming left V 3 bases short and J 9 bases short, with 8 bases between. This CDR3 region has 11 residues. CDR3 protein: CASSFLSAQYF. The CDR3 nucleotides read TGTGCCAGCAGCTTTTTATCGGCCCAGTACTTC. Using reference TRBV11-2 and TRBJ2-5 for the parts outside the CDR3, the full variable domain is EAGVAQSPRYKIIEKRQSVAFWCNPISGHATLYWYQQILGQGPKLLIQFQNNGVVDDSQLPKDRFSAERLKGVDSTLKIQPAKLEDSAVYLCASSFLSAQYFGPGTRLLVL.

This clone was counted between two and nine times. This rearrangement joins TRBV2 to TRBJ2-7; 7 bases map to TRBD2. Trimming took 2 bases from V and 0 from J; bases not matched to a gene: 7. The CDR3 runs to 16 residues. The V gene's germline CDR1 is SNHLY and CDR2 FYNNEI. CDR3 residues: CASSELAAPSSYEQYF. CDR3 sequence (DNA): TGTGCCAGCAGTGAACTAGCGGCCCCGAGCTCCTACGAGCAGTACTTC. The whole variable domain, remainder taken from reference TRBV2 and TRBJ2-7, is EPEVTQTPSHQVTQMGQEVILRCVPISNHLYFYWYRQILGQKVEFLVSFYNNEISEKSEIFDDQFSVERPDGSNFTLKIRSTKLEDSAMYFCASSELAAPSSYEQYFGPGTRLTVT.

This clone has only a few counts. The DNA for the CDR3 is TGTGCCAGCAGCGCGACAGGGGGCCAAGCACCCAATGAGCAGTTCTTC. Amino acids: CASSATGGQAPNEQFF. J is TRBJ2-1 and V is TRBV7-3, with 10 bases identical to TRBD1. CDR3 length: 16 amino acids. CDR1 SGHTA and CDR2 FQGTGA come from the germline V gene. Trimming took 5 bases from V and 6 from J; bases not matched to a gene: 10.

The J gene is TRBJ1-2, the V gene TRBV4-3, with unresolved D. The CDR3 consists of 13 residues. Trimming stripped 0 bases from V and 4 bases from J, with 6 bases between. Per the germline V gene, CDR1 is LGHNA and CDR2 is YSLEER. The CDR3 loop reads CASSQDRAYGYTF. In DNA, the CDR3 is TGCGCCAGCAGCCAAGATCGGGCCTATGGCTACACCTTC.

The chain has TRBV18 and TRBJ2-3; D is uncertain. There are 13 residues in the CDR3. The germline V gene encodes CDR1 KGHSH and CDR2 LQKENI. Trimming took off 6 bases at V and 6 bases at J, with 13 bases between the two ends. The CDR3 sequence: CASSPSFVDTQYF. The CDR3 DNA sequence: TGTGCCAGCTCTCCCTCCTTCGTGGATACGCAGTATTTT.

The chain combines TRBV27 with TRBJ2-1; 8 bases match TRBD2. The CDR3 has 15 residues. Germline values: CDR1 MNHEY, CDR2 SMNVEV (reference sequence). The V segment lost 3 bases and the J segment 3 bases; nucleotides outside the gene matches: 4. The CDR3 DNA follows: TGTGCCAGCAGTTTGGACGGGAGGGTCTACAATGAGCAGTTCTTC. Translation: CASSLDGRVYNEQFF.

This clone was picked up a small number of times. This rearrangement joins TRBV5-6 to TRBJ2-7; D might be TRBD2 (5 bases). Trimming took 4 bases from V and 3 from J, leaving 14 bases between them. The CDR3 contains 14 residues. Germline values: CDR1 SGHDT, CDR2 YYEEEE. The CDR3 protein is CASSRPGSLYEQYF. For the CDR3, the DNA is TGTGCCAGCAGCCGGCCGGGGAGCCTCTACGAGCAGTACTTC.

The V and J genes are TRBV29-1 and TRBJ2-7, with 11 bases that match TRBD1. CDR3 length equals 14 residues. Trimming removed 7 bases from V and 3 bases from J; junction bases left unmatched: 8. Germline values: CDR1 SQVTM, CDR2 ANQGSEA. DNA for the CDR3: TGCAGCGCCGGACAGGGGGCCCCCAGCTACGAGCAGTACTTC. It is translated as CSAGQGAPSYEQYF.

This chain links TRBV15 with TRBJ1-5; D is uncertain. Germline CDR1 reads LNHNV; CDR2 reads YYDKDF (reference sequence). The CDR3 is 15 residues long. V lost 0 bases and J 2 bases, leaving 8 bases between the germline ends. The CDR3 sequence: CATSRDGVGNQPQHF. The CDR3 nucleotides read TGTGCCACCAGCAGAGATGGGGTTGGCAATCAGCCCCAGCATTTT.

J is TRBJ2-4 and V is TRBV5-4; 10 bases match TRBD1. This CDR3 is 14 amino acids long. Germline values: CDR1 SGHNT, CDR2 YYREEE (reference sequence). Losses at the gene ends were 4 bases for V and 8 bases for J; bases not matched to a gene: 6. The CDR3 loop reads CASSHRQGADIQYF. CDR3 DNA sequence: TGTGCCAGCAGCCACCGACAGGGGGCCGACATTCAGTACTTC.

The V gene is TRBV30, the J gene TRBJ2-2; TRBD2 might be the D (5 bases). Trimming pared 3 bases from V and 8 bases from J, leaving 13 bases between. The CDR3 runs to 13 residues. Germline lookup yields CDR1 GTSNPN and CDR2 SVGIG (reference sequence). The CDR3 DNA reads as TGTGCCTGGAGGGAGGTTCCGGTAGGGGAGCTGTTTTTT. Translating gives CAWREVPVGELFF.

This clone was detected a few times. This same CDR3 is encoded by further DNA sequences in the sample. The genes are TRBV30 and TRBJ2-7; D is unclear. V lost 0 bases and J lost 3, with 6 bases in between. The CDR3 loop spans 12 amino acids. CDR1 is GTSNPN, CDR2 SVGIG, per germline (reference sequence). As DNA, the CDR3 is TGTGCCTGGAGTGTACAAGGCTACGAGCAGTACTTC. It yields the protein CAWSVQGYEQYF.

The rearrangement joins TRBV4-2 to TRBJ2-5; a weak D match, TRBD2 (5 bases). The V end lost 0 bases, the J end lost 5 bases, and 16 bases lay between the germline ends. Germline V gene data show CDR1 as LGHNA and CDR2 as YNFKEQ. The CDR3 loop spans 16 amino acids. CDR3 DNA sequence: TGTGCCAGCAGCCAAGATAGCCCCGCGGGTTGGGAGACCCAGTACTTC. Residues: CASSQDSPAGWETQYF.

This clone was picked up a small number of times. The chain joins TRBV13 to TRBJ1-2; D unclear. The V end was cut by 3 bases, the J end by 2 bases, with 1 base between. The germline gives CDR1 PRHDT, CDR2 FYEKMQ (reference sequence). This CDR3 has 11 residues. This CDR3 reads CASSFNYGYTF. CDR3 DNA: TGTGCCAGCAGCTTCAACTATGGCTACACCTTC.

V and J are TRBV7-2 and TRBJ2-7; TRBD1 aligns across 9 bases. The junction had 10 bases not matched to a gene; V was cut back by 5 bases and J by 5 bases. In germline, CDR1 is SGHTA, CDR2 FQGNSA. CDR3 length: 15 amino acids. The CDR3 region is CASSNRDRERDEQYF. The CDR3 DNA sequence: TGTGCCAGCAGCAACCGGGACAGGGAACGAGACGAGCAGTACTTC.

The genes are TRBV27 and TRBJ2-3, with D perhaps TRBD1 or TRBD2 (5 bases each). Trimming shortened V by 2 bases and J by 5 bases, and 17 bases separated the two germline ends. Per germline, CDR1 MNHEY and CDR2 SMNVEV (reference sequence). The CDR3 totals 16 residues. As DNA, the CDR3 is TGTGCCAGCAGTTTAATCGTGGGGCCTGGGAGAGATACGCAGTATTTT. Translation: CASSLIVGPGRDTQYF.

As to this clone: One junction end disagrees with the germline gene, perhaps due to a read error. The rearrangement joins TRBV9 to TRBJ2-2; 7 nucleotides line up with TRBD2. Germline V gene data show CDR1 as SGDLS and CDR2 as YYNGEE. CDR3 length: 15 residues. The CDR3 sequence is CASSQAGRNIGELFF. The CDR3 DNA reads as TGTGCCAGCAGTCAAGCCGGGAGGAACATCGGGGAGCTGTTTTTT. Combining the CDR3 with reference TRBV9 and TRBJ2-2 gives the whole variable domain DSGVTQTPKHLITATGQRVTLRCSPRSGDLSVYWYQQSLDQGLQFLIQYYNGEERAKGNILERFSAQQFPDLHSELNLSSLELGDSALYFCASSQAGRNIGELFFGEGSRLTVL.

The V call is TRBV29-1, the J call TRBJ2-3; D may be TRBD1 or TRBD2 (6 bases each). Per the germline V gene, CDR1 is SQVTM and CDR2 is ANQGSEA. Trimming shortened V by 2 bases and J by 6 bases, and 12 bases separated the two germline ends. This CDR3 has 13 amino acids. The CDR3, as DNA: TGCAGCGTTGAATGGGGGGCCCCGGATACGCAGTATTTT. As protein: CSVEWGAPDTQYF.

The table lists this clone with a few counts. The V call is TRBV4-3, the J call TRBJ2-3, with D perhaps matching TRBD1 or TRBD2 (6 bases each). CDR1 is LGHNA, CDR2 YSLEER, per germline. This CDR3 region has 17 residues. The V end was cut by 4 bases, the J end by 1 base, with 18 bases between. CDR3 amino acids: CASSRSLQGGGTDTQYF. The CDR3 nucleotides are TGCGCCAGCAGCCGGAGCCTACAGGGAGGCGGCACAGATACGCAGTATTTT.

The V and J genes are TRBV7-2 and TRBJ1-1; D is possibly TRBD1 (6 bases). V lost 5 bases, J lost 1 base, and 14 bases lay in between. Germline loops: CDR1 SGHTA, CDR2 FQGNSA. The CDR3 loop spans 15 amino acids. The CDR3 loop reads CASSRGRGSNTEAFF. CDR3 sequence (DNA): TGTGCCAGCAGCCGGGGGCGGGGCTCGAACACTGAAGCTTTCTTT.

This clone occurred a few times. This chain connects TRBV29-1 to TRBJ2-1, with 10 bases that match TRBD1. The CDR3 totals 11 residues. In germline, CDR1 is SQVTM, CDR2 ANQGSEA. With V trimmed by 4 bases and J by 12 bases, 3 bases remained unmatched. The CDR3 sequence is CSVATGGWQFF. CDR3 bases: TGCAGCGTTGCGACAGGGGGCTGGCAGTTCTTC.

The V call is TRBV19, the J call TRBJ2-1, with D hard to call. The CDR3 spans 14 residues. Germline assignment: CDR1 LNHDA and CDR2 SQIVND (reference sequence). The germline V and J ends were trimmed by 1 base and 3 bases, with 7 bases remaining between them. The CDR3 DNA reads TGTGCCAGTAGTATAGCTACCCGCTACAATGAGCAGTTCTTC. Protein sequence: CASSIATRYNEQFF.

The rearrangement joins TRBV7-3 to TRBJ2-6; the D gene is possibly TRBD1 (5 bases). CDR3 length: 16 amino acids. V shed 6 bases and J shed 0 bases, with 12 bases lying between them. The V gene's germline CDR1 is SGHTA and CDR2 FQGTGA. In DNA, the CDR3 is TGTGCCAGCAGGACCGACAGAAGCTCTGGGGCCAACGTCCTGACTTTC. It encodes CASRTDRSSGANVLTF.

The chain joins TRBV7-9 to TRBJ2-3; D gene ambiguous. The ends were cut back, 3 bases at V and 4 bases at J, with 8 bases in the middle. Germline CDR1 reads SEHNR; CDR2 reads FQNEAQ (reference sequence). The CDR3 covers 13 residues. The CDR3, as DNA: TGTGCCAGCAGCTTGTGGCCCCCAGATACGCAGTATTTT. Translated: CASSLWPPDTQYF.

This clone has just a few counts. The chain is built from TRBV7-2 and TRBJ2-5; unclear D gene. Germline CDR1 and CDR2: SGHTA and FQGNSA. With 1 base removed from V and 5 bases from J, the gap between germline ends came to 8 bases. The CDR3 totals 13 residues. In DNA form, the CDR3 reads TGTGCCAGCAGCTTAGGGTTTGCGGAGACCCAGTACTTC. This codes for CASSLGFAETQYF. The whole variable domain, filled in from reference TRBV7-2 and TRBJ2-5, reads GAGVSQSPSNKVTEKGKDVELRCDPISGHTALYWYRQSLGQGLEFLIYFQGNSAPDKSGLPSDRFSAERTGGSVSTLTIQRTQQEDSAVYLCASSLGFAETQYFGPGTRLLVL.